This T cell receptor beta chain was documented in a study of identical twins. TCRdb re-derived calls from the 5' RACE reads in MiXCR, one entry per CDR3 protein. The sample gives a few hundred thousand distinct CDR3 sequences, 24% of which show up once; around 3% is in the top ten. This sample also belongs to another study, concerning T cells expressing NK-cell markers.

The clonotype originates from a woman under 30 in good health. The sequenced sample was CD4+ T cells sorted from blood.

The CDR3 sequence: CSAGTGVYEQYF. The CDR3 DNA reads TGCAGTGCCGGGACAGGGGTCTACGAGCAGTACTTC. The chain is built from TRBV20-1 and TRBJ2-7; 10 bases fit TRBD1. This CDR3 contains 12 residues. Germline CDR1 DFQATT, CDR2 SNEGSKA (reference sequence). The V segment lost 6 bases and the J segment 3 bases; nucleotides outside the gene matches: 2.